Listed below are T cell receptor beta chains from one sample, sequenced in a study of blood T cell repertoires in COVID-19. Sequencing used immunoSEQ multiplex PCR; TCRdb keeps in-frame clones, though not all of them. The sample yields under 250,000 clones, 75% to 90% seen once. The sequencing input was peripheral blood. These receptors originate from a woman aged 40 to 50 with acute or convalescent COVID-19. Both conserved end residues are part of each CDR3. A D gene is named only where the DNA matches it firmly. Expanded clones are given a class, and other clones once, few, many or no size at all.

J gene: TRBJ2-2
D gene: TRBD2
clone size: NA
V gene: TRBV7-3
CDR3 DNA: TGTGCCAGCAGCTTAGGGACTAGCACCGGGGAGCTGTTTTTT
CDR3 protein: CASSLGTSTGELFF

J gene: TRBJ1-1
D gene: NA
clone size: NA
V gene: TRBV30
CDR3 DNA: TGTGCCTGGAGCATTGTGGGGGGGGGCACTGAAGCTTTCTTT
CDR3 protein: CAWSIVGGGTEAFF

J gene: TRBJ1-2
D gene: TRBD1
clone size: NA
V gene: TRBV28
CDR3 DNA: TGTGCCAGCAGTTTGCAGGGGGCCTATGGCTACACCTTC
CDR3 protein: CASSLQGAYGYTF

J gene: TRBJ1-2
D gene: TRBD1
clone size: NA
V gene: TRBV9
CDR3 DNA: TGTGCCAGCAGCGGCGACAGGGGTCTTAACTATGGCTACACCTTC
CDR3 protein: CASSGDRGLNYGYTF

J gene: TRBJ1-5
D gene: NA
clone size: NA
V gene: TRBV30
CDR3 DNA: TGTGCCTGGAGTCCGAGTAACAATCAGCCCCAGCATTTT
CDR3 protein: CAWSPSNNQPQHF

J gene: TRBJ1-1
D gene: NA
clone size: NA
V gene: TRBV11-2
CDR3 DNA: TGTGCCAGCAGCTCGGCCGGGGGGCTCACTGAAGCTTTCTTT
CDR3 protein: CASSSAGGLTEAFF

J gene: TRBJ2-1
D gene: NA
clone size: NA
V gene: TRBV6-1
CDR3 DNA: TGTGCCAGCAGTGAGAGCGGTGCCACCTACAATGAGCAGTTCTTC
CDR3 protein: CASSESGATYNEQFF

J gene: TRBJ1-3
D gene: TRBD1
clone size: once
V gene: TRBV11-2
CDR3 DNA: TGTGCCAGCACCCAGAAGTCAAGGGACAGGGTATTTAACACCATATATTTT
CDR3 protein: CASTQKSRDRVFNTIYF

J gene: TRBJ1-4
D gene: NA
clone size: NA
V gene: TRBV18
CDR3 DNA: TGTGCCAGCTCACCAGGCCGCGCGACTGATGAAAAACTGTTTTTT
CDR3 protein: CASSPGRATDEKLFF

J gene: TRBJ1-1
D gene: TRBD1
clone size: NA
V gene: TRBV14
CDR3 DNA: TGTGCCAGCAGCCCAAGGACAGGTATGAACACTGAAGCTTTCTTT
CDR3 protein: CASSPRTGMNTEAFF

J gene: TRBJ2-5
D gene: NA
clone size: NA
V gene: TRBV5-5
CDR3 DNA: TGTGCCAGCAGCTTGGTCAGGGGTAGAACAGAGACCCAGTACTTC
CDR3 protein: CASSLVRGRTETQYF

J gene: TRBJ2-2
D gene: TRBD2
clone size: NA
V gene: TRBV7-3
CDR3 DNA: TGTGCCAGCACCAGGGAACTAGCGGGGGTTGGGGAGCTGTTTTTT
CDR3 protein: CASTRELAGVGELFF

J gene: TRBJ1-5
D gene: TRBD1
clone size: NA
V gene: TRBV19
CDR3 DNA: TGTGCCAGTAGTATAGTAGGGACAGGGGGGTCCCAGCCCCAGCATTTT
CDR3 protein: CASSIVGTGGSQPQHF

J gene: TRBJ1-2
D gene: TRBD1
clone size: once
V gene: TRBV6-1
CDR3 DNA: TGTGCCAGCAGTGAAATGACAGGGGGCGGAACCTATGGCTACACCTTC
CDR3 protein: CASSEMTGGGTYGYTF

J gene: TRBJ1-1
D gene: NA
clone size: NA
V gene: TRBV4-2
CDR3 DNA: TGTGCCAGCAGCCAAGGTCGACACTTCTTT
CDR3 protein: CASSQGRHFF

J gene: TRBJ1-2
D gene: NA
clone size: few
V gene: TRBV4-1
CDR3 DNA: TGCGCCAGCGCCTGGCGGAGAGATATCAACTATGGCTACACCTTC
CDR3 protein: CASAWRRDINYGYTF

J gene: TRBJ2-1
D gene: NA
clone size: NA
V gene: TRBV2
CDR3 DNA: TGTGCCAGCGGGGGGGGGCATTACAATGAGCAGTTCTTC
CDR3 protein: CASGGGHYNEQFF

J gene: TRBJ2-5
D gene: TRBD2
clone size: NA
V gene: TRBV9
CDR3 DNA: TGTGCCAGCAGCGTACGTAGCGGGGGGTACCAAGAGACCCAGTACTTC
CDR3 protein: CASSVRSGGYQETQYF

J gene: TRBJ2-5
D gene: TRBD1
clone size: NA
V gene: TRBV11-2
CDR3 DNA: TGTGCCACCGGACAGGGGGCGTGGGGGGAGACCCAGTACTTC
CDR3 protein: CATGQGAWGETQYF

J gene: TRBJ2-3
D gene: NA
clone size: NA
V gene: TRBV5-6
CDR3 DNA: TGTGCCAGCAGCTTGGGCAGGACTTTATCCACAGATACGCAGTATTTT
CDR3 protein: CASSLGRTLSTDTQYF

J gene: TRBJ1-2
D gene: TRBD1
clone size: NA
V gene: TRBV5-6
CDR3 DNA: TGTGCCAGCAGCACGGAAACAGGGGAAGGCTACACCTTC
CDR3 protein: CASSTETGEGYTF

J gene: TRBJ1-1
D gene: TRBD1
clone size: NA
V gene: TRBV7-8
CDR3 DNA: TGTGCCAGCAGGACCTCTGGGACAGCTAATGCAGAAGCTTTCTTT
CDR3 protein: CASRTSGTANAEAFF

J gene: TRBJ1-1
D gene: NA
clone size: few
V gene: TRBV9
CDR3 DNA: TGTGCCAGCAGCGTAGGTCTCGGGGGAATGAACACTGAAGCTTTCTTT
CDR3 protein: CASSVGLGGMNTEAFF

J gene: TRBJ1-2
D gene: NA
clone size: NA
V gene: TRBV27
CDR3 DNA: TGTGCCAGCAGACTAGGGGGGGGTTTCAACTATGGCTACACCTTC
CDR3 protein: CASRLGGGFNYGYTF